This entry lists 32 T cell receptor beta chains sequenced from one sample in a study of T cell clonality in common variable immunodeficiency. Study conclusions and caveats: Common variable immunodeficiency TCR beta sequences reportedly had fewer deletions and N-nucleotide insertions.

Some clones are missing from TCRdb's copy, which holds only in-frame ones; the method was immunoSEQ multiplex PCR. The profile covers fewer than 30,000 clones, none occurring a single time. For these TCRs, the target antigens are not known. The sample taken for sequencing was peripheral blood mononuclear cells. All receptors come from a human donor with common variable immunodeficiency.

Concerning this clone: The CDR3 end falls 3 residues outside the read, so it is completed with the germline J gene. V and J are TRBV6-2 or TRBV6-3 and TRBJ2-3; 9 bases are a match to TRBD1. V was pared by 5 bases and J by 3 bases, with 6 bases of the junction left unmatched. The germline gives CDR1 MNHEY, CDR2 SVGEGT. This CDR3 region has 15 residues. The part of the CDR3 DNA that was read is TGTGCCAGCAGTACAGGGGGCCTGAGGACAGATACG. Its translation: CASSTGGLRTDT. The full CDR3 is CASSTGGLRTDTQYF.

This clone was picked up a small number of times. CDR3 protein: CASSRQGSSYNSPLHF. The covered CDR3 bases are TGTGCCAGTAGTAGACAGGGTTCGTCCTATAATTCACCC. J is TRBJ1-6 and V is TRBV19, with 7 bases lining up with TRBD1. The observed sequence ends 3 residues before the CDR3 terminus, with the missing tail filled in from the germline J gene. CDR3 length: 16 residues. Trimming removed 4 bases from V and 1 base from J; junction bases left unmatched: 4. Germline CDR1 is LNHDA and CDR2 is SQIVND (reference sequence). Looking up the rest from reference TRBV19 and TRBJ1-6 gives the full variable domain: DGGITQSPKYLFRKEGQNVTLSCEQNLNHDAMYWYRQDPGQGLRLIYYSQIVNDFQKGDIAEGYSVSREKKESFPLTVTSAQKNPTAFYLCASSRQGSSYNSPLHFGNGTRLTVT.

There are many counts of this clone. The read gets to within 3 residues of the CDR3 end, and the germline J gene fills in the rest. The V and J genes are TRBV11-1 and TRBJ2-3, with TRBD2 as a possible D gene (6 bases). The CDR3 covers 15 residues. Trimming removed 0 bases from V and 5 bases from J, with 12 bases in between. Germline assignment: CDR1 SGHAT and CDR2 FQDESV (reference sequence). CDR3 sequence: CASSLAQPGLDTQYF. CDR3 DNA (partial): TGTGCCAGCAGCTTAGCGCAGCCGGGACTAGATACG. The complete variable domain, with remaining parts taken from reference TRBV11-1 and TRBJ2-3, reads EAEVAQSPRYKITEKSQAVAFWCDPISGHATLYWYRQILGQGPELLVQFQDESVVDDSQLPKDRFSAERLKGVDSTLKIQPAELGDSAMYLCASSLAQPGLDTQYFGPGTRLTVL.

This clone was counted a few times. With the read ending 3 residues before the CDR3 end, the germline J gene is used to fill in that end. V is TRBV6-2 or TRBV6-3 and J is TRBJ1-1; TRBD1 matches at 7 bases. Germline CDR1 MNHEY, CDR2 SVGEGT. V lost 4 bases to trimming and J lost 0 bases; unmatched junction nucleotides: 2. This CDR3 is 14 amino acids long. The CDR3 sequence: CASSWDSMNTEAFF. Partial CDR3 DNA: TGTGCCAGCAGTTGGGACAGTATGAACACTGAA.

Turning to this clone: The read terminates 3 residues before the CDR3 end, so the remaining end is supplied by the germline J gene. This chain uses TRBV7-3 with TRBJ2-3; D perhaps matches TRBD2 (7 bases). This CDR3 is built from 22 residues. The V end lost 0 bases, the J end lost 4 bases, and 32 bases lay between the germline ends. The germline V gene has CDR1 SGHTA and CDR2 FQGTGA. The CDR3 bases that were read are TGTGCCAGCAGCTTAACGTGGCGGGGGCCTAGCGGCCGTAGACTTTTCCCAGATACG. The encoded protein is CASSLTWRGPSGRRLFPDT. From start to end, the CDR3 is CASSLTWRGPSGRRLFPDTQYF.

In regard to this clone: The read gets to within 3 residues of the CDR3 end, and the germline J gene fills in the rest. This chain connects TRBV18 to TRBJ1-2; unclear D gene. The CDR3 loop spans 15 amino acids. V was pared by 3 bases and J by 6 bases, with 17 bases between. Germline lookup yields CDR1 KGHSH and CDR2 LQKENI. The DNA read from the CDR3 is TGTGCCAGCTCACCGGGAAGAGCGGATTTTGATGGC. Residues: CASSPGRADFDG. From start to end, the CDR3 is CASSPGRADFDGYTF.

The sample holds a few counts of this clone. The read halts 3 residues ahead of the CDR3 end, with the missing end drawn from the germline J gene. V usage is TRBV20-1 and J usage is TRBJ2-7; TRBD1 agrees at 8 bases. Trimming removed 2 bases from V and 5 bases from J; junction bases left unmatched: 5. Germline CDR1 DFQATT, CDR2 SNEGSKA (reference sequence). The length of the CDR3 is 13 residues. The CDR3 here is CSARQGASHEQYF. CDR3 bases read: TGCAGTGCTAGACAGGGGGCAAGTCACGAG.

The sequenced CDR3 bases are TGTGCCAGCGCGTGGGAGGGACTTCTCAATGAG. Residues: CASAWEGLLNE. The full CDR3 sequence reads CASAWEGLLNEQFF. The chain is built from TRBV6-2 or TRBV6-3 and TRBJ2-1; the match to TRBD2 covers 7 bases. The CDR3 end is not reached by the read, which stops 3 residues before it; the germline J gene fills it in. CDR3 length equals 14 residues. Trimming removed 8 bases from V and 6 bases from J; junction bases left unmatched: 10. Germline V gene sequence: CDR1 MNHEY, CDR2 SVGEGT.

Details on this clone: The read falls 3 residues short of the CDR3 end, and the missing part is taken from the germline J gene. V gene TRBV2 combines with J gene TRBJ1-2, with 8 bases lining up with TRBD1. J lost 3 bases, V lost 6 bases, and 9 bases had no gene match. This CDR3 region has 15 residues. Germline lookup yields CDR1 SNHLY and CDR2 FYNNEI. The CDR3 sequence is CASSASGGADYGYTF. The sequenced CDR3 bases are TGTGCCAGCAGCGCATCAGGGGGCGCCGACTATGGC.

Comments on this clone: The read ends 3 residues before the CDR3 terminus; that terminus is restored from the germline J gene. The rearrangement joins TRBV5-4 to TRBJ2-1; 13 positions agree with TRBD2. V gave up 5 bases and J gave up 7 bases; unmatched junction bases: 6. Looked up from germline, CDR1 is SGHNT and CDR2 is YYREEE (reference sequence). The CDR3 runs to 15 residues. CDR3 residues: CASRTSGGPLNEQFF. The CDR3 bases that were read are TGTGCCAGCAGGACTAGCGGGGGGCCATTAAATGAG. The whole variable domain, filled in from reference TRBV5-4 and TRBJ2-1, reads ETGVTQSPTHLIKTRGQQVTLRCSSQSGHNTVSWYQQALGQGPQFIFQYYREEENGRGNFPPRFSGLQFPNYSSELNVNALELDDSALYLCASRTSGGPLNEQFFGPGTRLTVL.

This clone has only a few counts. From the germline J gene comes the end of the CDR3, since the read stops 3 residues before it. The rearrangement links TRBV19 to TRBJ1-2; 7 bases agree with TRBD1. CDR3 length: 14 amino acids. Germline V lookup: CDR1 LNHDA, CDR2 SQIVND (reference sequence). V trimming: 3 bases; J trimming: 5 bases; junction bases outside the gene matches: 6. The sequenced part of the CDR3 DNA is TGTGCCAGTAGTATGCAACAGGGGAGATATGGC. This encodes CASSMQQGRYG. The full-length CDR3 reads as CASSMQQGRYGYTF. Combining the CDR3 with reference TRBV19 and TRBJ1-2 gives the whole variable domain DGGITQSPKYLFRKEGQNVTLSCEQNLNHDAMYWYRQDPGQGLRLIYYSQIVNDFQKGDIAEGYSVSREKKESFPLTVTSAQKNPTAFYLCASSMQQGRYGYTFGSGTRLTVV.

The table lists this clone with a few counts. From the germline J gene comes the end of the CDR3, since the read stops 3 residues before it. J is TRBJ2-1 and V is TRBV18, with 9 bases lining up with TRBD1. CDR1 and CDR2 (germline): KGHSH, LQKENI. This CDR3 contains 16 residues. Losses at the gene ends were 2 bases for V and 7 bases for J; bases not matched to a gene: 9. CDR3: CASSPVRTGVGNEQFF. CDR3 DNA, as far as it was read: TGTGCCAGCTCACCAGTCAGGACAGGGGTGGGTAATGAG.

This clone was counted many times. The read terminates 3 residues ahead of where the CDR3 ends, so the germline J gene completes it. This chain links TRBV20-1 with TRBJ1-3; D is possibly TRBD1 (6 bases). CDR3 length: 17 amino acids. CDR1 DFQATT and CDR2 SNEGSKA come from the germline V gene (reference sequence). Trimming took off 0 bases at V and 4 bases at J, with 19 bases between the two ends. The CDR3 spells CSARDRRRGADGNTIYF. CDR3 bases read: TGCAGTGCTAGAGACCGCCGTCGGGGGGCTGACGGAAACACC.

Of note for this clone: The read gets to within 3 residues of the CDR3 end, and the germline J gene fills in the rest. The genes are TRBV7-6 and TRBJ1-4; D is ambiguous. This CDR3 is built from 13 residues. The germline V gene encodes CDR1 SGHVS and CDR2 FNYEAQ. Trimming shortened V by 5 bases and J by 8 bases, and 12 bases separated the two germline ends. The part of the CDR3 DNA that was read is TGTGCCAGCAGCCCATCAAACTGGGAAAAA. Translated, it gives CASSPSNWEK. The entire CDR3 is CASSPSNWEKLFF.

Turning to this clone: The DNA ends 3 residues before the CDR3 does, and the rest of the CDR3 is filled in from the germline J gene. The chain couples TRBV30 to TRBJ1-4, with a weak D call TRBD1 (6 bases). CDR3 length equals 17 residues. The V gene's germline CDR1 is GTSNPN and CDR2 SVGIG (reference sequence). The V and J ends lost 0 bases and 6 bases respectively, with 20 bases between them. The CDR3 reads CAWSVGLQGLYDEKLFF. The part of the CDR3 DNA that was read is TGTGCCTGGAGTGTAGGTTTGCAGGGGCTGTACGATGAAAAA.

The CDR3: CAWSRTVHSNQPQHF. The DNA read from the CDR3 is TGTGCCTGGAGTAGGACAGTGCATAGCAATCAGCCC. This chain connects TRBV30 to TRBJ1-5; maybe TRBD1 (6 bases). The read finishes 3 residues shy of the CDR3 end, and the germline J gene is used to complete it. This CDR3 spans 15 amino acids. CDR1 is GTSNPN, CDR2 SVGIG, per germline (reference sequence). V dropped 2 bases and J dropped 0 bases, with 11 bases sitting between them.

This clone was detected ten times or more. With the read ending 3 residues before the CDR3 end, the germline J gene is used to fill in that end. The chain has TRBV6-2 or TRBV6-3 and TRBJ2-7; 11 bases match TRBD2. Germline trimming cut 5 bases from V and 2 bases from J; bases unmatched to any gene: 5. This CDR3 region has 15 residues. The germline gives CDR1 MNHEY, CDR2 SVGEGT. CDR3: CASSTFSGGAYEQYF. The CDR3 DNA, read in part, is TGTGCCAGCAGTACCTTTAGCGGGGGGGCCTACGAG.

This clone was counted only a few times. CDR3 sequence reads: CASIADRGYGGELFF. The sequenced CDR3 bases are TGTGCCAGCATCGCGGACAGGGGGTACGGCGGGGAG. V gene TRBV11-2 combines with J gene TRBJ2-2; 10 bases agree with TRBD1. The read terminates 3 residues before the CDR3 end, so the remaining end is supplied by the germline J gene. V shed 7 bases, J shed 7 bases, and the junction held 9 bases outside the gene matches. The CDR3 contains 15 residues. Germline CDR1 SGHAT, CDR2 FQNNGV.

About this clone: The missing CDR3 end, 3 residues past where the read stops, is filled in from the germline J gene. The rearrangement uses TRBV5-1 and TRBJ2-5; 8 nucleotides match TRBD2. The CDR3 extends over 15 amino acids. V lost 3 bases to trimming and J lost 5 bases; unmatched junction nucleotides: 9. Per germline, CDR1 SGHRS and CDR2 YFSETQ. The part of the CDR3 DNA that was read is TGCGCCAGCAGCTCTTCGGTTAGCGGGGATGAGACC. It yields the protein CASSSSVSGDET. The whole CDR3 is CASSSSVSGDETQYF.

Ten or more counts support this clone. CDR3: CASSPDYHQGNEQFF. The DNA read from the CDR3 is TGTGCCAGCAGCCCCGACTACCATCAAGGGAATGAG. This chain links TRBV2 with TRBJ2-1, with a possible D match to TRBD2 (5 bases). The sequence runs out 3 residues before the end of the CDR3; the remainder is reconstructed from the germline J gene. Trimming removed 6 bases at V and 7 bases at J, with 19 bases between. Germline-derived CDR1 and CDR2 are SNHLY and FYNNEI. This CDR3 has 15 amino acids.

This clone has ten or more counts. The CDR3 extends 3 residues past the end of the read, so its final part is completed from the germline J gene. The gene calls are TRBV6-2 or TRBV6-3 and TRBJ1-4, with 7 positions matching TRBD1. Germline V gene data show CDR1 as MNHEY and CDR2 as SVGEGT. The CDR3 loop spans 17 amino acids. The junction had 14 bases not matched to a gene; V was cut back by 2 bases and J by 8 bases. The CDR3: CASSYGTDIFHGEKLFF. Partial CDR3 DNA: TGTGCCAGCAGTTACGGGACAGATATATTCCATGGGGAAAAA.

CDR3 bases read: TGTGCCTGGAGCGCCGGGACAGGGGGAACAGCAGATACG. Amino acid sequence: CAWSAGTGGTADT. The whole CDR3 is CAWSAGTGGTADTQYF. The chain links TRBV30 to TRBJ2-3; 11 positions agree with TRBD1. Read data end 3 residues before the CDR3 end; the end is taken from the germline J gene. Per the germline V gene, CDR1 is GTSNPN and CDR2 is SVGIG (reference sequence). With 3 bases clipped from V and 4 bases from J, the junction kept 9 bases outside the gene matches. The CDR3 totals 16 residues.

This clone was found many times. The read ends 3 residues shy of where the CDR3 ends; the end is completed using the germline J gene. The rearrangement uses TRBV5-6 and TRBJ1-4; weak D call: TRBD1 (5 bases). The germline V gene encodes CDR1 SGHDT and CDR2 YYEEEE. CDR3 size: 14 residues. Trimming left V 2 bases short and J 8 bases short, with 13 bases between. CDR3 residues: CASSFGPGEEKLFF. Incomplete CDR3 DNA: TGTGCCAGCAGCTTCGGCCCGGGGGAAGAAAAA.

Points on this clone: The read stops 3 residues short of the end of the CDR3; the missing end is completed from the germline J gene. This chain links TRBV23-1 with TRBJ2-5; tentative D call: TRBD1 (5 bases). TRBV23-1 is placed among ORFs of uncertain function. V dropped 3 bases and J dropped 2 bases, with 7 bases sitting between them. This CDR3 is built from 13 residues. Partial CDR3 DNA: TGCGCCAGCAGTCACGGACAACAAGAGACC. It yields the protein CASSHGQQET. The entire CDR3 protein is CASSHGQQETQYF.

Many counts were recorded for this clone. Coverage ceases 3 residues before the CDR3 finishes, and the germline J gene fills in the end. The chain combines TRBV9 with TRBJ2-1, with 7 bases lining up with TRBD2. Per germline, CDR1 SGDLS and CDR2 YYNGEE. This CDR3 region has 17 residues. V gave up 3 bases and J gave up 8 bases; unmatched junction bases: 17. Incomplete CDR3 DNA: TGTGCCAGCAGCGCCCAGCGGAGCGGGGCTCTTTACGATGAG. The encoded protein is CASSAQRSGALYDE. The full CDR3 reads CASSAQRSGALYDEQFF.

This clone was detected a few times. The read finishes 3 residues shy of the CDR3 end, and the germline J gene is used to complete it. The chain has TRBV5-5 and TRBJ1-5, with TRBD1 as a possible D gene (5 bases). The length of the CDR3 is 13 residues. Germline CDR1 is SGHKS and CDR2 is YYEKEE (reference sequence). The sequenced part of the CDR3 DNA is TGTGCCAGCAGCCCGGGGGGGTCTCAACCC. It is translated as CASSPGGSQP. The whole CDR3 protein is CASSPGGSQPQHF.

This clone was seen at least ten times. CDR3 region: CASSPTLAGGYNEQFF. The covered CDR3 bases are TGTGCCAGCTCACCGACCCTAGCGGGGGGCTACAATGAG. The chain is built from TRBV18 and TRBJ2-1; 11 bases are a match to TRBD2. The read ends 3 residues early relative to the CDR3; the germline J gene fills the gap. Germline V gene lookup returns CDR1 KGHSH and CDR2 LQKENI. The length of the CDR3 is 16 residues. Trimming took 3 bases from V and 3 from J; bases not matched to a gene: 4.

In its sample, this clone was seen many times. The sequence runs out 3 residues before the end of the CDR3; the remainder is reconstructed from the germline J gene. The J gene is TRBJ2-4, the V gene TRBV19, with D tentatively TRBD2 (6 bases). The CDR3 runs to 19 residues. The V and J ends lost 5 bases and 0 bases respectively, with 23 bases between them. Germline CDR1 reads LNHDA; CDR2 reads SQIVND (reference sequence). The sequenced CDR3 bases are TGTGCCAGTAGTCCCCAGGCGGACTACGGGGTCATAGCCAAAAACATT. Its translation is CASSPQADYGVIAKNI. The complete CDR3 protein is CASSPQADYGVIAKNIQYF.

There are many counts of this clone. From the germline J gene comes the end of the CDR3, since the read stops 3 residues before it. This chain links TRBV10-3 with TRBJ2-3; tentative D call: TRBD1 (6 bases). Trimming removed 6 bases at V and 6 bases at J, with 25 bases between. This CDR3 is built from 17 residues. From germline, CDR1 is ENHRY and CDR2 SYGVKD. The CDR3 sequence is CAIRETRDTGRADTQYF. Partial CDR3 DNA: TGTGCCATCAGAGAAACCCGGGACACTGGGCGGGCGGATACG.

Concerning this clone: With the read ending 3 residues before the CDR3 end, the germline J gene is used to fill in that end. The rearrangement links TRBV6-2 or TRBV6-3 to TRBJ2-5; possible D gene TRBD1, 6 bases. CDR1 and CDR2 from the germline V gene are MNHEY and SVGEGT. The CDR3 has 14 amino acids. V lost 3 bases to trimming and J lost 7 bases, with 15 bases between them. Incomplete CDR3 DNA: TGTGCCAGCAGTTATACAGGGCTAGGGGGGACC. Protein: CASSYTGLGGT. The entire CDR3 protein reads CASSYTGLGGTQYF.

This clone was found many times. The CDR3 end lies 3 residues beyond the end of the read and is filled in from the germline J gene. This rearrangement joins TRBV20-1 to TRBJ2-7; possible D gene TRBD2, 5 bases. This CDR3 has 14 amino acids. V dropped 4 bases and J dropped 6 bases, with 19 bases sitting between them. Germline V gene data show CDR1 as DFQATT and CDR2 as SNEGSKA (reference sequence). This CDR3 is CSAIDWASSVEQYF. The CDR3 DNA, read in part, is TGCAGTGCTATCGATTGGGCTAGCTCAGTCGAG.

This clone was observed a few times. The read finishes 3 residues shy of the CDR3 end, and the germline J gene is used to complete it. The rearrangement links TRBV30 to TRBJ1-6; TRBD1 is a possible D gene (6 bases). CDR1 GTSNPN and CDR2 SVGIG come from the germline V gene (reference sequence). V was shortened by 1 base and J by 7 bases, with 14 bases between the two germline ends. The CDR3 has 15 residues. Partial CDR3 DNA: TGTGCCTGGAGTGACTACAGGGAAAGAAATTCACCC. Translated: CAWSDYRERNSP. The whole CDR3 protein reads CAWSDYRERNSPLHF.